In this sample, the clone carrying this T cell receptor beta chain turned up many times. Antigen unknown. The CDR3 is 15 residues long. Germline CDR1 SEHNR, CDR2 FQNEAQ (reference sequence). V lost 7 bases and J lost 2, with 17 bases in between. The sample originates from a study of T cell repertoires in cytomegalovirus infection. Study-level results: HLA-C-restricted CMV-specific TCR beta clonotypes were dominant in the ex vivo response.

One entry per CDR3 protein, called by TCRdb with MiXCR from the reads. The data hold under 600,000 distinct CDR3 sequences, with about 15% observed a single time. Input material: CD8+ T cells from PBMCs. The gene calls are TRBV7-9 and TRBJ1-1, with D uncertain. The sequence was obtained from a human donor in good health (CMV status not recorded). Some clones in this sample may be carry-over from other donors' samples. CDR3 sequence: CASIPYGGINTEAFF. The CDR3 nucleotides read TGTGCCAGCATCCCTTATGGAGGGATTAACACTGAAGCTTTCTTT.